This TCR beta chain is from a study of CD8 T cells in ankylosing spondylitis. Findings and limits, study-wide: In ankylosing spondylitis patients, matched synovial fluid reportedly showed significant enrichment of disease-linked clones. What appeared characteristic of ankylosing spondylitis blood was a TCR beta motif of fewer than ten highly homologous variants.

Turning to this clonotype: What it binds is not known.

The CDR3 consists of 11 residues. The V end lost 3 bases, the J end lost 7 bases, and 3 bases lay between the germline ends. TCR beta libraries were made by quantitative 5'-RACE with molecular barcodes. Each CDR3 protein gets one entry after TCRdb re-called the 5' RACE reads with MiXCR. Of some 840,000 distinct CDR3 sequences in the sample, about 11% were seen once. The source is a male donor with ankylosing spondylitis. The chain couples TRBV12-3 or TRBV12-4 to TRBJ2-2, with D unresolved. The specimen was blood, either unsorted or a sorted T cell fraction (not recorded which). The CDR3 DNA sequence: TGTGCCAGCAGTTTCTACGGGGAGCTGTTTTTT. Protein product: CASSFYGELFF.